This T cell receptor (beta chain) was identified during a study of Graves' ophthalmopathy and Graves' hyperthyroidism. As the template, RNA transcripts were used to amplify TCR beta CDR3 regions. Amplification began with first-round RT-PCR using HTBI primers, then second-round multiplex PCR was performed. TCRdb independently ran MiXCR on the multiplex PCR reads; one entry per CDR3 protein. The data contain some 350,000 distinct CDR3 sequences, about a sixth of them singletons. This clonotype was counted at least ten times. The junction had 2 bases not matched to a gene; V was cut back by 7 bases and J by 4 bases. The CDR3 sequence is 12 residues long. Germline V gene sequence: CDR1 MNHNS, CDR2 SASEGT. Hyperthyroidism was considered stable when no ophthalmopathy appeared within 18 months of follow-up.

The chain employs TRBV6-1 and TRBJ2-5; 8 bases agree with TRBD2. This sequence was found in an adult woman with stable Graves' hyperthyroidism. The sequencing sample was made of peripheral blood. CDR3 sequence reads: CASKRGTETQYF. CDR3 nucleotide sequence: TGTGCCAGCAAGCGGGGGACAGAGACCCAGTACTTC.